The sample holds a few counts of the clone carrying this TCR beta chain. TCRdb passed the RT-PCR reads through MiXCR, listing each CDR3 protein once. Of fewer than 200,000 distinct CDR3 sequences listed, about 30% were seen once; the top ten hold roughly 3.2%. Germline assignment: CDR1 ENHRY and CDR2 SYGVKD. The CDR3 consists of 15 residues. Unmatched junction bases numbered 4, after V lost 3 bases and J lost 6 bases. This sample was taken from a study of patients and donors after allogeneic stem cell transplantation. The chain combines TRBV10-3 with TRBJ2-7; TRBD2 matches at 14 bases. The sample comprised blood, either unsorted or a sorted T cell fraction (not recorded which). The TCR comes from a human donor who was either an allogeneic HSCT recipient or a stem cell or donor lymphocyte infusion donor (not recorded which). It is not recorded whose cells these are; they may come from a transplant donor. In DNA form, the CDR3 reads TGTGCCATCAGTGAACGACTAGCGGGAGGGCTCGAGCAGTACTTC. This sequence encodes CAISERLAGGLEQYF.